Sequencing of this TCR beta chain was carried out in a study of CD8+CD57+ T cells in acquired aplastic anemia. Study-wide findings and caveats: Patients and controls were found to share more than 25 CD8+ CDR3 sequences. No significant difference in CD8+ Simpson's diversity was found between patients and controls.

Of note for this clonotype: The antigen remains unidentified.

TCR beta VDJ and CDR3 were profiled, and genomic DNA was the template. TCRdb ran MiXCR on the reads and lists one entry per CDR3 protein. Here the sample spans about 180,000 distinct CDR3 sequences, 40% to 50% being singletons. Patients chosen for sequencing had shown CD8+CD57+ cell expansion by flow cytometry. Sampling of blood occurred while the patients had still received no therapy. The ends were cut back, 9 bases at V and 6 bases at J, with 19 bases in the middle. The CDR3 is made up of 14 amino acids. Germline assignment: CDR1 SGDLS and CDR2 YYNGEE. The sequencing sample was made of sorted CD4+, CD8+, or CD8+CD57+ T cells (not recorded which) from PBMCs. The receptor comes from a human donor with aplastic anemia. The V and J genes are TRBV9 and TRBJ2-1, with D perhaps matching TRBD2 (6 bases). DNA for the CDR3: TGTGCCACCCAGCGGTGGAGGGGAGTCAATGAGCAGTTCTTC. It yields the protein CATQRWRGVNEQFF. The whole variable domain, remainder taken from reference TRBV9 and TRBJ2-1, is DSGVTQTPKHLITATGQRVTLRCSPRSGDLSVYWYQQSLDQGLQFLIQYYNGEERAKGNILERFSAQQFPDLHSELNLSSLELGDSALYFCATQRWRGVNEQFFGPGTRLTVL.